These T cell receptor beta chains were read from a single sample in a study of blood T cell repertoires in COVID-19. Here immunoSEQ multiplex PCR was the method, and the copy in TCRdb shows in-frame clones only, minus some. The top ten hold around 4% of the sample, which has around 120,000 clones, 90% seen once. The sample comprised peripheral blood. These receptors all come from a woman aged 55-70 years with COVID-19, enrolled during active disease. Both conserved end residues are part of each CDR3. Each record gives: V gene, clone size, D gene, J gene, CDR3 protein, CDR3 DNA. The D gene is left open where the match is weak. Where a row states a size, it is once, few, many or the class of an expanded clone; other rows omit it.

v_call: TRBV6-5
clone_size: .
d_call: .
j_call: TRBJ1-3
cdr3_aa: CASSYSPGSGNTIYF
cdr3_nt: TGTGCCAGCAGTTACTCACCAGGCTCTGGAAACACCATATATTTT

v_call: TRBV6-5
clone_size: .
d_call: TRBD1
j_call: TRBJ2-7
cdr3_aa: CASTTRTGTYEQYF
cdr3_nt: TGTGCCAGCACCACACGGACAGGTACCTACGAGCAGTACTTC

v_call: TRBV19
clone_size: .
d_call: TRBD1
j_call: TRBJ2-4
cdr3_aa: CASSIPGQAVENIQYF
cdr3_nt: TGTGCCAGTAGTATCCCAGGACAGGCCGTAGAAAACATTCAGTACTTC

v_call: TRBV27
clone_size: .
d_call: .
j_call: TRBJ2-5
cdr3_aa: CASSPRREETQYF
cdr3_nt: TGTGCCAGCAGTCCGCGGCGGGAAGAGACCCAGTACTTC

v_call: TRBV9
clone_size: .
d_call: TRBD1
j_call: TRBJ2-3
cdr3_aa: CASSVDGTGIPDTQYF
cdr3_nt: TGTGCCAGCAGCGTAGACGGGACAGGGATACCAGATACGCAGTATTTT

v_call: TRBV7-9
clone_size: .
d_call: .
j_call: TRBJ1-4
cdr3_aa: CASSSTGRPEKLFF
cdr3_nt: TGTGCCAGCAGCTCCACAGGGCGGCCAGAAAAACTGTTTTTT

v_call: TRBV5-1
clone_size: .
d_call: .
j_call: TRBJ1-6
cdr3_aa: CASSLLGGPWDNSPLHF
cdr3_nt: TGCGCCAGCAGCTTGTTGGGGGGGCCATGGGATAATTCACCCCTCCACTTT

v_call: TRBV18
clone_size: .
d_call: TRBD1
j_call: TRBJ1-2
cdr3_aa: CASRETGGSVYGYTF
cdr3_nt: TGTGCCAGCCGGGAAACAGGGGGCTCGGTTTATGGCTACACCTTC

v_call: TRBV18
clone_size: once
d_call: TRBD2
j_call: TRBJ2-1
cdr3_aa: CASTASGGYNEQFF
cdr3_nt: TGTGCCAGCACGGCTAGCGGGGGGTACAATGAGCAGTTCTTC

v_call: TRBV19
clone_size: .
d_call: .
j_call: TRBJ2-3
cdr3_aa: CASTAVRQTSTDTQYF
cdr3_nt: TGTGCCAGTACCGCTGTGCGGCAGACTAGCACAGATACGCAGTATTTT

v_call: TRBV4-2
clone_size: .
d_call: TRBD1
j_call: TRBJ2-1
cdr3_aa: CASSPAPGTGVGNEQFF
cdr3_nt: TGTGCCAGCAGCCCAGCCCCCGGGACAGGCGTTGGCAATGAGCAGTTCTTC

v_call: TRBV6-5
clone_size: .
d_call: .
j_call: TRBJ2-3
cdr3_aa: CASHSPGADTQYF
cdr3_nt: TGTGCCAGCCACTCCCCGGGGGCAGATACGCAGTATTTT

v_call: TRBV2
clone_size: .
d_call: .
j_call: TRBJ1-2
cdr3_aa: CASLGGGTPKVPHYGYTF
cdr3_nt: TGTGCCAGCTTAGGGGGGGGGACCCCCAAGGTCCCACACTATGGCTACACCTTC

v_call: TRBV5-3
clone_size: .
d_call: .
j_call: TRBJ1-2
cdr3_aa: CARSLPAGVKSYTF
cdr3_nt: TGTGCCAGAAGCCTCCCAGCAGGGGTTAAGAGCTACACCTTC

v_call: TRBV4-3
clone_size: once
d_call: .
j_call: TRBJ1-2
cdr3_aa: CASSPKLSQVSLAYGYTF
cdr3_nt: TGCGCCAGCAGCCCGAAACTAAGTCAAGTCTCGCTCGCCTATGGCTACACCTTC

v_call: TRBV30
clone_size: once
d_call: .
j_call: TRBJ1-1
cdr3_aa: CAYFGRARNTEAFF
cdr3_nt: TGTGCCTATTTCGGGCGGGCGAGGAACACTGAAGCTTTCTTT

v_call: TRBV27
clone_size: .
d_call: .
j_call: TRBJ1-1
cdr3_aa: CASSPNRENTEAFF
cdr3_nt: TGTGCCAGCAGTCCGAACAGGGAGAACACTGAAGCTTTCTTT

v_call: TRBV11-1
clone_size: .
d_call: .
j_call: TRBJ2-7
cdr3_aa: CASSLEPLSEQYF
cdr3_nt: TGTGCCAGCAGCTTAGAGCCCCTTTCCGAGCAGTACTTC

v_call: TRBV10-3
clone_size: .
d_call: TRBD1
j_call: TRBJ1-1
cdr3_aa: CAISEETGGDEAFF
cdr3_nt: TGTGCCATCAGTGAGGAGACAGGGGGCGATGAAGCTTTCTTT

v_call: TRBV21-1
clone_size: .
d_call: .
j_call: TRBJ1-1
cdr3_aa: CASSKEGGTEAFF
cdr3_nt: TGTGCCAGCAGCAAAGAAGGGGGCACTGAAGCTTTCTTT

v_call: TRBV10-3
clone_size: .
d_call: TRBD1
j_call: TRBJ1-1
cdr3_aa: CAISGTGGWTEAFF
cdr3_nt: TGTGCCATCAGCGGGACAGGGGGTTGGACTGAAGCTTTCTTT

v_call: TRBV15
clone_size: once
d_call: TRBD1
j_call: TRBJ2-5
cdr3_aa: CATSRPGQEETQYF
cdr3_nt: TGTGCCACCAGCAGGCCCGGACAGGAGGAGACCCAGTACTTC

v_call: TRBV12-5
clone_size: .
d_call: .
j_call: TRBJ2-1
cdr3_aa: CASDMGPYNEQFF
cdr3_nt: TGTGCTAGTGATATGGGGCCCTACAATGAGCAGTTCTTC